This passage covers 9 T cell receptor beta chains from one sample sequenced in a study of regulatory T cells in long-lasting Graves disease (dated by TCRdb to about 2021). Taken with the paper, the label for time point translates to: persistent/refractory GD, antithyroid drugs over 5 years with positive TRAb. RNA was extracted from PBMCs in TRIzol for both TCR sequencing and RNA sequencing. The method was multiplex PCR. The listed sequencing device is Illumina HiSeq 4000. To build TCR beta libraries, CDR3 regions were amplified by Arm-PCR using iRepertoire HTBI primers. TCRdb trimmed the raw reads at Q25, called clones with MiXCR and kept productive beta chains. Rows are unified per CDR3 protein, each entry keeping the most common DNA and genes. For this sample there are about 400,000 distinct CDR3 sequences; around 20% appear just once. The ten largest account for roughly 20% of the sample. The sample was peripheral blood mononuclear cells (PBMCs), taken when the disease was refractory, from a patient treated with antithyroid drugs. The receptors here all came from a female donor with Graves disease.

V is TRBV7-2 and J is TRBJ2-2, with 12 bases matching TRBD2. CDR1 and CDR2 from the germline V gene are SGHTA and FQGNSA. Trimming at V came to 4 bases and at J to 5 bases, leaving 14 bases not matched to a gene. The CDR3 length is 19 residues. The CDR3 loop is CASSSSQLAGGSGTGELFF. Here the CDR3 DNA reads TGTGCCAGCAGCTCGTCTCAACTAGCGGGAGGATCCGGAACCGGGGAGCTGTTTTTT. The full variable domain, rest sourced from reference TRBV7-2 and TRBJ2-2, is GAGVSQSPSNKVTEKGKDVELRCDPISGHTALYWYRQSLGQGLEFLIYFQGNSAPDKSGLPSDRFSAERTGGSVSTLTIQRTQQEDSAVYLCASSSSQLAGGSGTGELFFGEGSRLTVL.

A word on this clonotype: This may be a read error, as it is one base from a much larger clone. V and J are TRBV6-1 and TRBJ2-5; no reliable D call. The CDR3 has 15 amino acids. CDR1 MNHNS and CDR2 SASEGT come from the germline V gene. The CDR3 bases are TGTGCCAGCACCCGATACGAGTCTAGACAAGGGACCCAGTACTTC. This sequence encodes CASTRYESRQGTQYF.

Concerning this clonotype: A much bigger clone sits one base away, suggesting this may be a read error. Here the CDR3 omits its conserved ending phenylalanine or tryptophan, so a read error is the likely source. V is TRBV28 and J is TRBJ1-1; a possible D gene is TRBD1 (6 bases). The CDR3 is 15 amino acids. CDR1 is MDHEN and CDR2 is SYDVKM in the germline V gene. Between the trimmed V and J ends, which lost 2 bases and 5 bases, there was a span of 15 bases. This chain's CDR3 is CASSLSGGPRTEAFV. The CDR3 DNA reads as TGTGCCAGCAGTTTAAGCGGGGGGCCGCGTACTGAAGCTTTCGTT.

The chain links TRBV18 to TRBJ1-5; D remains unclear. Trimming took 2 bases from V and 5 from J, leaving 7 bases between them. The germline V gene has CDR1 KGHSH and CDR2 LQKENI. This CDR3 region has 13 residues. DNA for the CDR3: TGTGCCAGCTCACCAACTACCGATCAGCCCCAGCATTTT. It yields the protein CASSPTTDQPQHF. The whole variable domain, remainder taken from reference TRBV18 and TRBJ1-5, is NAGVMQNPRHLVRRRGQEARLRCSPMKGHSHVYWYRQLPEEGLKFMVYLQKENIIDESGMPKERFSAEFPKEGPSILRIQQVVRGDSAAYFCASSPTTDQPQHFGDGTRLSIL.

This clonotype has ten or more counts. The CDR3 protein is CASSLGGQGERQYTEAFF. CDR3 DNA sequence: TGTGCCAGCAGCTTAGGTGGGCAGGGGGAGAGGCAGTACACTGAAGCTTTCTTT. This chain links TRBV7-2 with TRBJ1-1; 7 nucleotides agree with TRBD1. Trimming cost V 1 base and J 3 bases; bases outside gene matches: 14. CDR1 SGHTA and CDR2 FQGNSA come from the germline V gene. The CDR3 is made up of 18 amino acids.

The rearrangement uses TRBV24-1 and TRBJ2-5, with TRBD1 identical over 10 bases. Trimming at V came to 10 bases and at J to 7 bases, leaving 14 bases not matched to a gene. Germline CDR1 reads KGHDR; CDR2 reads SFDVKD. The CDR3 runs 15 residues. The chain's CDR3 is CATGETGGLVGTQYF. The CDR3 region has the DNA TGTGCCACGGGCGAGACAGGGGGCTTGGTGGGGACCCAGTACTTC.

In this sample, this clonotype turned up many times. The chain carries TRBV28 and TRBJ1-2; 12 bases fit TRBD1. V gave up 5 bases and J gave up 8 bases; unmatched junction bases: 9. This CDR3 has 15 amino acids. The germline CDR1 and CDR2 sequences are MDHEN and SYDVKM. As DNA, the CDR3 is TGTGCCAGCAGTATACCCCGGGACAGGGGGCAAGGCTACACCTTC. Translating it yields CASSIPRDRGQGYTF.

V and J are TRBV29-1 and TRBJ2-7, with D hard to call. V lost 4 bases to trimming and J lost 3 bases, with 10 bases between them. The CDR3 loop spans 12 amino acids. The germline V gene encodes CDR1 SQVTM and CDR2 ANQGSEA. CDR3 in DNA: TGCAGCGTTGTGGACGGTTACTACGAGCAGTACTTC. It translates to CSVVDGYYEQYF.

The V call is TRBV5-6, the J call TRBJ2-2, with 9 bases aligning to TRBD1. V was clipped by 5 bases and J by 1 base; unmatched bases: 9. The germline gives CDR1 SGHDT, CDR2 YYEEEE. This CDR3 comprises 17 residues. The CDR3 reads CASRRNPGQGNTGELFF. DNA of the CDR3: TGTGCCAGCAGGAGGAACCCGGGACAGGGGAACACCGGGGAGCTGTTTTTT.